This T cell receptor (beta chain) was observed in a study of Graves' ophthalmopathy and Graves' hyperthyroidism (dated by TCRdb to the late 2010s). Regarding the complete study: Peripheral blood samples were taken at the time of initial diagnosis, before any treatment was given. To tell Graves' ophthalmopathy apart from Graves' hyperthyroidism, and to predict which patients would progress to ophthalmopathy, the study relied on TCR beta repertoire signatures. In total, around 140 blood samples were TCR-sequenced: around 42 ophthalmopathy, about 75 hyperthyroidism and about 17 hyperthyroidism-to-ophthalmopathy patients. A discovery set of 95 to 100 patients (around 45 ophthalmopathy, 60 or so stable hyperthyroidism) was enrolled to explore V-J signatures distinguishing ophthalmopathy from hyperthyroidism. An independent validation cohort was composed of around 19 hyperthyroidism patients and around 16 patients who later progressed from hyperthyroidism to ophthalmopathy. In several hyperthyroidism patients, the T-cell repertoires found in thyroid tissue were compared with those found in blood. After sampling, hyperthyroidism patients received methimazole starting at 30 mg daily, and ophthalmopathy patients received high-dose intravenous methylprednisolone. The 90 to 100 discovery patients were randomly split 7:3 into training and test sets. General findings and caveats noted by the study authors: Among expanded thyroid clonotypes with frequency above 0.001, most also showed up in blood, which suggests that blood repertoires may reflect the thyroid immune response. The 13-signature model separated ophthalmopathy from stable hyperthyroidism with 85% to 90% sensitivity and about 81% specificity in cross-validation, and 80%/75% in the test set. In validation, the model predicted ophthalmopathy progression with about 70% sensitivity and roughly 72% specificity; roughly 11 predicted patients were CT-confirmed with GO in a median of about 7.1 months. No statistical method was used to set the sample size in advance, and the investigators knew which group each participant was assigned to.

Details on this clonotype: This receptor's antigen is unknown. The input lacks base qualities; no much larger clone sits a single base away.

For repertoire sequencing, TCR beta CDR3 regions were amplified from RNA transcripts. The first round of RT-PCR was done with HTBI primers and the Qiagen OneStep RT-PCR kit, and was followed by a second round of multiplex PCR, then size selection and purification. Libraries were sequenced paired-end with 100 bp reads on an Illumina HiSeq2000. For the original study's pipeline: SOAPnuke was used to process the reads, throwing out any read that had adapters, had uncalled bases, had a mean Phred below 15, or lacked an exact constant-primer or identifier match. COPE v1.2.5 was used to merge the high-quality paired reads. Unique nucleotide sequences were defined as clonotypes and aligned to IMGT TRB V, D and J references using MiTCR v1.1. Analysis was restricted to V-J combinations with a frequency above 0.0001, which covered over 98% of repertoires. For each V-J combination, a TCR clonal expansion and chaos score was defined as F50 clonal expansion divided by the chaos observed in the TCRdist matrix. Welch's t-statistics and random forest were used to reduce the features to 13 V-J combinations, which were then used as input to a naive Bayes classifier. The Morisita-Horn index was used to measure how similar the thyroid and blood repertoires were. The raw public data were reprocessed by TCRdb itself: fastp quality trimming at Q25, MiXCR clonotype calling, in-frame beta chains only. Entries that share a CDR3 protein sequence are merged under the most common genes and DNA. TCRdb's processing, not the study's, gives the V and J calls here. The sample table contains about 620,000 distinct CDR3 sequences; only one count was recorded for approximately 21% of them. Clones ranked in the top ten supply more than 5.5% of the sample.

Hyperthyroidism was considered stable if no progression to ophthalmopathy occurred within 18 months of follow-up. The hyperthyroidism patients were 18 to 65 years old and newly diagnosed, with a disease duration of less than 2 months. Patients were excluded if they had other autoimmune diseases, uncontrolled infections, pregnancy or lactation. Clinical symptoms, serum thyroxine, TRAb, thyroid ultrasound and orbital computed tomography formed the basis of the diagnosis. Ficoll-Paque density gradient centrifugation was used to isolate PBMCs from around 10 ml of fresh peripheral blood. Trizol reagent was used to extract the total RNA, and its quality was then checked on an Agilent 2100 Bioanalyzer. The CDR3 spans 14 residues, from the cysteine through the phenylalanine. The DNA shown is the 42-base CDR3, in frame from base 1. Cut back by 2 bases and 5 bases, the V and J ends lie 13 bases apart. The germline V gene sets CDR1 to SGDLS and CDR2 to YYNGEE.

Sequenced input: peripheral blood. The rearrangement joined TRBV9 to TRBJ2-5, with the D gene too uncertain to name. This sequence was found in a young woman with stable Graves' hyperthyroidism. Some clones in this sample may be carry-over from other donors' samples. Donor details come from another sample of the same person, matched by shared clones. CDR3 protein: CASSVGLLGETQYF. The bases are TGTGCCAGCAGCGTTGGCCTATTGGGGGAGACCCAGTACTTC.